This T cell receptor (beta chain) originates from a study of cytomegalovirus exposure and HLA in healthy donors. For the study at large: Inside one of the first data releases sat about 85 million unique TCRs taken from HLA-typed donors. Study outcomes and limitations: The classifier reportedly diagnosed cytomegalovirus status with high sensitivity and specificity. An analysis was carried out later, and it reportedly showed fewer N-insertions in an Asian-associated ancestry cluster than the approximately 670-donor mean. By HLA locus, TCR association rates varied in a later analysis, with DRB1 showing the most and HLA-C the fewest.

Germline V lookup: CDR1 SGDLS, CDR2 YYNGEE. There are 15 residues in the CDR3. The V gene end was trimmed by 4 bases and the J gene end by 4 bases; junction bases not matched to a gene: 10. A remark on this clone: The antigen remains unidentified.

This PCR relied on a set of 60 Vbeta primers and 13 Jbeta primers. Assay used: immunoSEQ multiplex PCR; TCRdb lists only in-frame clones, some missing. In the table there are around 80,000 clones, over 75% of which are singletons. The clonotype comes from a female donor in good health and CMV-seronegative. Material: PBMCs. The chain carries TRBV9 and TRBJ1-2, with 7 bases that match TRBD1. CDR3 sequence: CASSPETGNLYGYTF. In DNA form, the CDR3 reads TGTGCCAGCAGCCCGGAGACAGGGAACCTCTATGGCTACACCTTC.